The clone carrying this T cell receptor beta chain was seen a handful of times. The method was immunoSEQ multiplex PCR; TCRdb's version includes in-frame clones alone and lacks a portion of them. The data contain some 74,000 clones, 70% to 85% of them singletons. This record comes from a study of blood T cell repertoires in COVID-19. As for the study in general: Whether acute or convalescent, the COVID-19 samples came from the United States, Italy and Spain.

CDR1 and CDR2 from the germline V gene are SGDLS and YYNGEE. V was shortened by 3 bases and J by 0 bases, with 6 bases between the two germline ends. CDR3 length: 13 amino acids. Material: peripheral blood. This sequence originates from a woman aged 50 to 60 with acute or convalescent COVID-19. The chain employs TRBV9 and TRBJ2-5; a possible D gene is TRBD2 (5 bases). CDR3 sequence (DNA): TGTGCCAGCAGCGCGAGGGACCAAGAGACCCAGTACTTC. As protein: CASSARDQETQYF. Full variable domain (outside the CDR3, taken from reference TRBV9 and TRBJ2-5): DSGVTQTPKHLITATGQRVTLRCSPRSGDLSVYWYQQSLDQGLQFLIQYYNGEERAKGNILERFSAQQFPDLHSELNLSSLELGDSALYFCASSARDQETQYFGPGTRLLVL.